This T cell receptor (beta chain) was sequenced for a study of T cell changes during pregnancy in multiple sclerosis. The CDR3 is 15 amino acids. CDR1 is SGHTA, CDR2 FQGNSA, per germline. The V segment lost 4 bases and the J segment 3 bases; nucleotides outside the gene matches: 7. The method was immunoSEQ multiplex PCR; TCRdb's version includes in-frame clones alone and lacks a portion of them. The sample holds some 80,000 clones, roughly 90% seen once. This TCR was sampled from a female donor in good health, enrolled as a control in a pregnancy study. The specimen comprised peripheral blood, sampled in the first trimester of pregnancy. The gene calls are TRBV7-2 and TRBJ1-1; TRBD1 matches 8 bases. The CDR3 region is CASSSTATGDTEAFF. CDR3 nucleotide sequence: TGTGCCAGCAGCTCCACCGCGACAGGGGACACTGAAGCTTTCTTT. The full variable domain, with the rest looked up from reference TRBV7-2 and TRBJ1-1, is GAGVSQSPSNKVTEKGKDVELRCDPISGHTALYWYRQSLGQGLEFLIYFQGNSAPDKSGLPSDRFSAERTGGSVSTLTIQRTQQEDSAVYLCASSSTATGDTEAFFGQGTRLTVV.